Reported below is one T cell receptor (beta chain). V shed 8 bases and J shed 4 bases, with 12 bases lying between them. Germline V CDR1 and CDR2: SNHLY, FYNNEI. The CDR3 totals 13 residues. The assay ran at deep level. The repertoire was sequenced with immunoSEQ multiplex PCR; TCRdb's copy has only in-frame clones and lacks some. In the table there are about 530,000 clones, 95% to 97% of which are singletons. This sample is drawn from a study of shared clonotypes between healthy human individuals. J is TRBJ1-3 and V is TRBV2; no definite D call. The receptor was isolated from a woman aged 25 to 45 in good health. Material for sequencing was naive CD4+ T cells sorted from blood. Noted subset: CD45RA+ positively selected. The DNA of the CDR3 is TGTGCCAGCTCACGGGGAGAGGGAAACACCATATATTTT. Protein: CASSRGEGNTIYF.